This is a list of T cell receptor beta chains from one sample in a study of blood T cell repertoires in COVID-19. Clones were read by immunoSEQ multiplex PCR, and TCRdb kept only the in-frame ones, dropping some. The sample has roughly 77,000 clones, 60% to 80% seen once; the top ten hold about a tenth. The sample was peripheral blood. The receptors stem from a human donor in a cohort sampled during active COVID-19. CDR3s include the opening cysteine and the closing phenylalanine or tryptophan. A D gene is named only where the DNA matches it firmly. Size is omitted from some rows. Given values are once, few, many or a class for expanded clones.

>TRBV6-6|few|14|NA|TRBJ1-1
TGTGCCAGCAGTTACAGGGAGGTAGCCACTGAAGCTTTCTTT
CASSYREVATEAFF
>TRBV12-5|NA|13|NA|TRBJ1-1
TGTGCTAGTGGTTTGGCTACAGGCACCCGAGCTTTCTTT
CASGLATGTRAFF
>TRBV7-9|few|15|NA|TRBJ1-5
TGTGCCAGCAGCTTAGGAACAGGGCCTGGTCAGCCCCAGCATTTT
CASSLGTGPGQPQHF
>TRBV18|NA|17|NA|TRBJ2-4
TGTGCCAGCTCACCGCTCTCCTGGCCAATAGCCAAAAACATTCAGTACTTC
CASSPLSWPIAKNIQYF
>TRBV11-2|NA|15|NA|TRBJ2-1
TGTGCCAGCAGCATGGGGTGGGAGAGATACAATGAGCAGTTCTTC
CASSMGWERYNEQFF
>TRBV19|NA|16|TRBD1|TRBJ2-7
TGTGCCAGTAGAAATACACGGGACAGTGGACTTAACGAGCAGTACTTC
CASRNTRDSGLNEQYF
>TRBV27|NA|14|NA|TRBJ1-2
TGTGCCAGCAGTTTATATCTGGGGGCCTATGGCTACACCTTC
CASSLYLGAYGYTF
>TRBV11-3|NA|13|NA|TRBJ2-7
TGTGCCAGCAGCTTTGCCAGGGTATCCGAGCAGTACTTC
CASSFARVSEQYF
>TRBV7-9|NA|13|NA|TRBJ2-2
TGTGCCAGCAGCGCGGGACGTCTCGGGGAGCTGTTTTTT
CASSAGRLGELFF
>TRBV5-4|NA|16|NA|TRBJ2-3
TGTGCCAGCAGCTTTAGGGCAGGGGTTACGGCAGATACGCAGTATTTT
CASSFRAGVTADTQYF
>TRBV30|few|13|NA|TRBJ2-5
TGTGCCTCCACCCTTGGACAGAAAGAGACCCAGTACTTC
CASTLGQKETQYF
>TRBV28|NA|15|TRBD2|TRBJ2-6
TGTGCCAGCAGTGGGGGAGGGTCTGGGGCCAACGTCCTGACTTTC
CASSGGGSGANVLTF
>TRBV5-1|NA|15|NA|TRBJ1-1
TGCGCCAGCAGCTTGGAGGGCAGGGCAAACACTGAAGCTTTCTTT
CASSLEGRANTEAFF
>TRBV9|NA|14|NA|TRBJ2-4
TGTGCCAGCAGCGTAGGGCAGGGCGAGAACATTCAGTACTTC
CASSVGQGENIQYF
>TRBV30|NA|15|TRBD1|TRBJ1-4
TGTGCCTGGGGGGATATGACAGGGCTGGGAGAAAAACTGTTTTTT
CAWGDMTGLGEKLFF
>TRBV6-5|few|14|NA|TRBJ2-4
TGTGCCAGCAGCATAGAACTAGCCAAAAACATTCAGTACTTC
CASSIELAKNIQYF
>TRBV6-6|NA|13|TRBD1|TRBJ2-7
TGTGCCAGCAGCCATGACAGGGATTACGAGCAGTACTTC
CASSHDRDYEQYF
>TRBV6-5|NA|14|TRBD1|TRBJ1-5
TGTGCCAGCAGCAGACAGGGGGATGTTCAGCCCCAGCATTTT
CASSRQGDVQPQHF
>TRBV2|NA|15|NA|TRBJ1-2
TGTGCCAGCAGTGAAGAGATTGGAGGGTTCTATGGCTACACCTTC
CASSEEIGGFYGYTF
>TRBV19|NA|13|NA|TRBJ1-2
TGTGCCAGTAGTCAGACTCTAAACTATGGCTACACCTTC
CASSQTLNYGYTF
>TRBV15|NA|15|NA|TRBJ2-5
TGTGCCACCAGCAGGAGGGCAGGCCTCGGGGAGACCCAGTACTTC
CATSRRAGLGETQYF
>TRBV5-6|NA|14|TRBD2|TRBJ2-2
TGTGCCAGCAGCGCGGGACTATCCACCGGGGAGCTGTTTTTT
CASSAGLSTGELFF
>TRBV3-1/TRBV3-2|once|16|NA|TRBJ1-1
TGTGCCAGCAGCCAAGGATCCGGGACAACGAACACTGAAGCTTTCTTT
CASSQGSGTTNTEAFF
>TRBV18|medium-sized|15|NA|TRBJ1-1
TGTGCCAGCTCACCACCTAACAGACCCTACACTGAAGCTTTCTTT
CASSPPNRPYTEAFF
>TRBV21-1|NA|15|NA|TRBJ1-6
TGTGCCAGCAGCAATTTCGGACAGTGGGGAGGGGCCCTCCACTTT
CASSNFGQWGGALHF
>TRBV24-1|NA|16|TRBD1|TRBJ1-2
TGTGCCACCAGTGATCCTAGGACAGGGGGCAACTATGGCTACACCTTC
CATSDPRTGGNYGYTF
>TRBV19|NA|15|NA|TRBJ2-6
TGTGCCAGTAATACAGGGCGAACTGGGGCCAACGTCCTGACTTTC
CASNTGRTGANVLTF
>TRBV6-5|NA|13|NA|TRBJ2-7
TGTGCCGGTAATCAGGGTGCTAACTACGAGCAGTACTTC
CAGNQGANYEQYF
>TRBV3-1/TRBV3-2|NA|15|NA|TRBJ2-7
TGTGCCAGCAGCCAGGGCTCCGGGGGATCCTACGAGCAGTACTTC
CASSQGSGGSYEQYF
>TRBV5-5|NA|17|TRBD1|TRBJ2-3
TGTGCCAGCAGCTTGGGATTGGGACAGGGCCCCACAGATACGCAGTATTTT
CASSLGLGQGPTDTQYF
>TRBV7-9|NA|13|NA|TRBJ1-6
TGTGCCAGCAGCTTAGAGGGGGATTCACCCCTCCACTTT
CASSLEGDSPLHF
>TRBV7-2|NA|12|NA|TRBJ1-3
TGTGCCAGCAGCAGCTTTGGAAACACCATATATTTT
CASSSFGNTIYF
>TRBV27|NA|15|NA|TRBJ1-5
TGTGCCAGCAGTTTATCAGGGGGGGCTAGTCAGCCCCAGCATTTT
CASSLSGGASQPQHF
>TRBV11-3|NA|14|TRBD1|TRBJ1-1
TGTGCCAGCAGCTTAACAGGGGGCAACACTGAAGCTTTCTTT
CASSLTGGNTEAFF
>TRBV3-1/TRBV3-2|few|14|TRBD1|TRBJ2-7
TGTGCCAGCAGCCACCGGACAGGGACCTACGAGCAGTACTTC
CASSHRTGTYEQYF
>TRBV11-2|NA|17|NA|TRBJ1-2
TGTGCCAGCAGCTTAGGTATCGAGGTAGCTACTAACTATGGCTACACCTTC
CASSLGIEVATNYGYTF
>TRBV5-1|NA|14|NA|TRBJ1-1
TGCGCCAGCAGCTGGGAGACAACCAACACTGAAGCTTTCTTT
CASSWETTNTEAFF
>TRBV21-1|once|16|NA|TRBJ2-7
TGTGCCAGCAGCAGGGCGGGGTTGGGACTAGCGTGCGAGCAGTACTTC
CASSRAGLGLACEQYF
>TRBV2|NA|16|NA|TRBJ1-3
TGTGCCAGCAGCCTCGAGGGAATCTCATCTGGAAACACCATATATTTT
CASSLEGISSGNTIYF
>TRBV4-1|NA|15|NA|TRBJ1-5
TGCGCCAGCAGCCAAGTTAGGGGCGGCAATCAGCCCCAGCATTTT
CASSQVRGGNQPQHF
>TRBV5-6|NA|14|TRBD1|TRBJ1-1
TGTGCCAGCAGCTCAGGGGGGCGCAACACTGAAGCTTTCTTT
CASSSGGRNTEAFF
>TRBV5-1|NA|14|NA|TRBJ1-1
TGCGCCAGCAGCCCGGACAACCGAGACACTGAAGCTTTCTTT
CASSPDNRDTEAFF
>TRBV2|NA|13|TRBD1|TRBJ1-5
TGTGCCAGCAGTGACGAGGGACAGGTCCTTCAGCATTTT
CASSDEGQVLQHF
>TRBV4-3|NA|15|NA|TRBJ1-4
TGCGCCAGCAGCCAAGGGGGGCGGGTTAGGGAAAAACTGTTTTTT
CASSQGGRVREKLFF
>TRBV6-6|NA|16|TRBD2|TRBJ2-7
TGTGCCAGCAGTTACTCAACTGGGACTAGGGACTACGAGCAGTACTTC
CASSYSTGTRDYEQYF
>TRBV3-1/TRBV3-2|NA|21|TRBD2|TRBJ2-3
TGTGCCAGCAGCCAAGCGAAGTGGTCTAGCGGGGGCCCGCCCGGCACAGATACGCAGTATTTT
CASSQAKWSSGGPPGTDTQYF
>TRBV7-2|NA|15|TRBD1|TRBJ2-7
TGTGCCAGCAGCGGGCGGACAGGGGCCCTTGACGAGCAGTACTTC
CASSGRTGALDEQYF
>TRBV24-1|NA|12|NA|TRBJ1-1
TGTGCCACCAGCCCCAAGAACACTGAAGCTTTCTTT
CATSPKNTEAFF
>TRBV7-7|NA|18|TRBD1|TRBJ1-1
TGTGCCAGCAGCCCAACGGGTGGGACAGGGAAACGGGACACTGAAGCTTTCTTT
CASSPTGGTGKRDTEAFF
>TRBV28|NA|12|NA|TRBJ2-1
TGTGCCAGCAGGACAGCTTACAATGAGCAGTTCTTC
CASRTAYNEQFF
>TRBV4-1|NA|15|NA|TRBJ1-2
TGCGCCAGCAGCCAAGCGCGCAGGGATGTCTATGGCTACACCTTC
CASSQARRDVYGYTF
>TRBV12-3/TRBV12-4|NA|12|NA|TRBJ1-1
TGTGCCAGCGGAGCGGGGTACACTGAAGCTTTCTTT
CASGAGYTEAFF
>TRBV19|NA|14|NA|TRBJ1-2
TGTGCCAGTAGTAGGCCGGGTTCTAACTATGGCTACACCTTC
CASSRPGSNYGYTF
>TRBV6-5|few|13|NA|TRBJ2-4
TGTGCCAGCAGTCAGGGATCCGAGAGCATTCAGTACTTC
CASSQGSESIQYF
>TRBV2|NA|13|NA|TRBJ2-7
TGTGCCAGCAGTGTGATCGTGCGGTACGAGCAGTACTTC
CASSVIVRYEQYF